The present entry profiles one TCR beta chain with its context. The specificity of this receptor is unknown. The input lacks base qualities; no much larger clone sits a single base away. TCRbeta CDR3 regions were amplified from genomic DNA by means of the immunoSEQ Assay, a bias-controlled multiplex PCR. The study's own analysis went as follows. The number of nucleated cells in each sample was estimated by amplification of reference gene primers within the assay. To quantify the absolute abundance of each unique TCRbeta CDR3 rearrangement, sequence reads were collapsed and filtered. For each sample, productive Simpson clonality was calculated by taking the square root of Simpson's diversity index across productive rearrangements. TCRdb carries this immuneACCESS record with in-frame sequences only. Its versions omit some clonotypes, under half of them owing to an unresolved V gene in the studies checked, with the rest unexplained. The V and J calls and clone size come from that table; D and trimming were worked out from the DNA. In all, the sample holds about 150,000 clones, and 83% of those were seen once. Roughly 2% of the sample is in the top ten clones.

Taken from the germline V gene, the CDR1 and CDR2 loops are SGHRS and YFSETQ. Ends trimmed: V by 0 bases, J by 5 bases; bases unmatched to a gene: 12. From its cysteine to its phenylalanine, the CDR3 spans 18 amino acids. Only the CDR3 DNA stays, 54 bases, in frame from base 1. This sample is part of a study of blood T cell repertoires in COVID-19 (dated by TCRdb to between 2020 and 2021). At the level of the whole study: Samples from collaborators originated in the United States, Italy and Spain and spanned both the acute and convalescent phases of COVID-19. The prospective study material was composed of cDNA or gDNA derived from T cells, B-cell-depleted T cells, or PBMCs. Deeply sampled blood TCRbeta repertoires from subjects exposed to, actively infected with, or recovered from COVID-19 were included in the dataset. The repertoires were made available in a free public database intended to serve as a resource for research on the immune response to SARS-CoV-2. Samples were obtained from the ongoing ImmuneRACE study (first 160 participants) and from about 1,300 subjects provided by 6 global collaborators. Nearly every sample came with metadata listing a de-identified subject ID, COVID-19 status, age in years and sex. Where HLA class I and class II types were available, the types were taken from metadata supplied by the sample provider, not from assay-based typing.

The investigation overall reported the following: The quantity of clinical and demographic metadata differed by source and by participant and was supplied without curation.

Each collaborating institution followed its own protocols to collect whole blood in K2EDTA tubes. For TCRbeta analysis, collaborators shipped samples in one of three forms: frozen whole blood, isolated PBMCs, or DNA extracted from either of those sample types. The receptor was isolated from a woman of 80 years or more with acute or convalescent COVID-19. Recombination joined TRBV5-1 with TRBJ1-1; 11 central bases correspond to TRBD1. Sample: peripheral blood. The CDR3: CASSLGADRGLFGTEAFF. The DNA reads as follows: TGCGCCAGCAGCTTGGGGGCGGACAGGGGGCTGTTCGGTACTGAAGCTTTCTTT.